This entry lists 26 T cell receptor beta chains sequenced from one sample in a study of T cells in localized non-small cell lung cancer. Assay used: immunoSEQ multiplex PCR; TCRdb lists only in-frame clones, some missing. Of about 24,000 clones listed, 80% to 95% are singletons. Specimen: peripheral blood, collected before any cancer treatment. The receptors derive from a woman aged 40 to 75 with stage I lung adenocarcinoma.

The CDR3 is CASKGQGSHNEQFF. The CDR3 DNA reads TGTGCCAGCAAGGGACAGGGGTCACACAATGAGCAGTTCTTC. V usage is TRBV2 and J usage is TRBJ2-1, with 10 nucleotides matching TRBD1. Germline CDR1 SNHLY, CDR2 FYNNEI. CDR3 length equals 14 residues. The ends lost 7 bases at V and 5 bases at J; junction bases unmatched: 5.

The chain links TRBV28 to TRBJ2-7, with 14 bases fitting TRBD2. V lost 5 bases and J lost 4; bases outside the gene matches: 4. This CDR3 has 15 residues. CDR1 is MDHEN and CDR2 is SYDVKM in the germline V gene. CDR3 in DNA: TGTGCCAGCAGTAGACTAGCGGGAGGGCGATACGAGCAGTACTTC. Protein sequence: CASSRLAGGRYEQYF. Together with reference TRBV28 and TRBJ2-7, the CDR3 gives the full variable domain: DVKVTQSSRYLVKRTGEKVFLECVQDMDHENMFWYRQDPGLGLRLIYFSYDVKMKEKGDIPEGYSVSREKKERFSLILESASTNQTSMYLCASSRLAGGRYEQYFGPGTRLTVT.

The chain employs TRBV11-2 and TRBJ2-3; D gene unclear. This CDR3 region has 12 residues. Germline CDR1 and CDR2: SGHAT and FQNNGV. Deletions cut 5 bases from V and 6 bases from J, with 9 bases between. The CDR3 coding sequence is TGTGCCAGCAGCCAATTGAGGGATACGCAGTATTTT. Translation: CASSQLRDTQYF. Together with reference TRBV11-2 and TRBJ2-3, the CDR3 gives the full variable domain: EAGVAQSPRYKIIEKRQSVAFWCNPISGHATLYWYQQILGQGPKLLIQFQNNGVVDDSQLPKDRFSAERLKGVDSTLKIQPAKLEDSAVYLCASSQLRDTQYFGPGTRLTVL.

The gene calls are TRBV7-9 and TRBJ2-2; tentatively, D is TRBD1 or TRBD2 (5 bases each). V lost 11 bases and J 0 bases, leaving 10 bases between the germline ends. CDR1 is SEHNR and CDR2 is FQNEAQ in the germline V gene (reference sequence). The CDR3 consists of 13 residues. CDR3 loop: CAGGGSNTGELFF. In DNA form, the CDR3 reads TGTGCCGGGGGTGGCTCGAACACCGGGGAGCTGTTTTTT.

The chain has TRBV5-1 and TRBJ2-2; 7 bases are shared with TRBD1. Trimming at V came to 4 bases and at J to 7 bases, leaving 10 bases not matched to a gene. Germline CDR1 SGHRS, CDR2 YFSETQ. The CDR3 covers 15 residues. The CDR3 sequence: CASSDLTGLGGELFF. In DNA, the CDR3 is TGCGCCAGCAGCGACCTGACAGGGTTGGGCGGGGAGCTGTTTTTT.

The chain employs TRBV19 and TRBJ2-1, with D tentatively TRBD1 (6 bases). Germline V gene data show CDR1 as LNHDA and CDR2 as SQIVND (reference sequence). Trimming removed 3 bases at V and 0 bases at J, with 12 bases between. The CDR3 sequence is 16 residues long. CDR3 in amino acids: CASSMRGRGSYNEQFF. The CDR3 DNA follows: TGTGCCAGTAGTATGAGGGGCAGGGGCTCCTACAATGAGCAGTTCTTC.

The chain uses TRBV7-9 and TRBJ2-7; perhaps TRBD2 as D (6 bases). This CDR3 has 12 residues. The germline V gene encodes CDR1 SEHNR and CDR2 FQNEAQ (reference sequence). Trimming took 5 bases from V and 8 from J, leaving 13 bases between them. CDR3 loop: CASSRGFHQQYF. CDR3 nucleotides: TGTGCCAGCAGCCGGGGGTTCCACCAGCAGTACTTC.

The chain recombines TRBV5-5 with TRBJ1-5; D uncertain. Germline assignment: CDR1 SGHKS and CDR2 YYEKEE (reference sequence). This CDR3 spans 17 amino acids. V gave up 2 bases and J gave up 8 bases, with 23 bases separating them. The CDR3 loop reads CASSLDDLRFLGKPQHF. CDR3 nucleotides: TGTGCCAGCAGCTTAGACGACTTGAGATTTTTGGGGAAGCCCCAGCATTTT. Using reference TRBV5-5 and TRBJ1-5 for the parts outside the CDR3, the full variable domain is DAGVTQSPTHLIKTRGQQVTLRCSPISGHKSVSWYQQVLGQGPQFIFQYYEKEERGRGNFPDRFSARQFPNYSSELNVNALLLGDSALYLCASSLDDLRFLGKPQHFGDGTRLSIL.

The V call is TRBV5-6, the J call TRBJ1-2, with 7 bases lining up with TRBD1. V was clipped by 0 bases and J by 0 bases; unmatched bases: 2. CDR3 size: 15 residues. CDR1 and CDR2 from the germline V gene are SGHDT and YYEEEE. DNA of the CDR3: TGTGCCAGCAGCTTGGCCGGGACAGCTAACTATGGCTACACCTTC. Its protein is CASSLAGTANYGYTF.

The chain links TRBV6-5 to TRBJ2-3, with D possibly being TRBD1 (6 bases). This CDR3 comprises 13 residues. The germline V gene has CDR1 MNHEY and CDR2 SVGAGI. Trimming stripped 6 bases from V and 6 bases from J, with 13 bases between. The CDR3 loop reads CASRRQVMDTQYF. DNA of the CDR3: TGTGCCAGCAGAAGACAGGTCATGGATACGCAGTATTTT.

The J gene is TRBJ2-5, the V gene TRBV10-1; D is unclear. The CDR3 loop spans 13 amino acids. The germline gives CDR1 WNHNN, CDR2 SYGVQD (reference sequence). The V end lost 2 bases, the J end lost 5 bases, and 9 bases lay between the germline ends. CDR3 amino acids: CASSERTDETQYF. The CDR3 coding sequence is TGCGCCAGCAGTGAGCGTACAGACGAGACCCAGTACTTC.

The chain is built from TRBV6-1 and TRBJ2-5, with D maybe TRBD1 (5 bases). Trimming took off 6 bases at V and 5 bases at J, with 19 bases between the two ends. The CDR3 contains 15 residues. The germline CDR1 and CDR2 sequences are MNHNS and SASEGT. CDR3 coding DNA: TGTGCCAGCAGCCTAAACCCAGGGAATCGGGAGACCCAGTACTTC. This gives the protein CASSLNPGNRETQYF.

The chain joins TRBV28 to TRBJ1-5, with TRBD1 as a possible D gene (6 bases). CDR3 length: 15 amino acids. CDR1 and CDR2 from the germline V gene are MDHEN and SYDVKM. Trimming pared 4 bases from V and 3 bases from J, leaving 13 bases between. The CDR3 nucleotides read TGTGCCAGCAGTTCGGACAGCTTAGCCAATCAGCCCCAGCATTTT. It encodes CASSSDSLANQPQHF.

J is TRBJ2-2 and V is TRBV10-3, with D possibly matching TRBD2 (6 bases). The CDR3 contains 16 residues. CDR1 and CDR2 (germline): ENHRY, SYGVKD. Trimming shortened V by 2 bases and J by 4 bases, and 14 bases separated the two germline ends. The CDR3 protein is CAISEGASVGTGELFF. The CDR3 nucleotides are TGTGCCATCAGTGAGGGGGCTAGCGTGGGCACCGGGGAGCTGTTTTTT.

The genes are TRBV18 and TRBJ2-1; D is undetermined. Per germline, CDR1 KGHSH and CDR2 LQKENI. The CDR3 is 14 amino acids. Trimming shortened V by 2 bases and J by 2 bases, and 7 bases separated the two germline ends. DNA for the CDR3: TGTGCCAGCTCACCATCCTATGCCTACAATGAGCAGTTCTTC. Its translation is CASSPSYAYNEQFF.

Regarding this clone: The junction does not match germline at one end; this may be a read error. DNA of the CDR3: TGTGCCAGCAGCCAAGGGCGGAACCCCCCCCTCTTC. This codes for CASSQGRNPPLF. The chain joins TRBV9 to TRBJ2-1; D not resolved. The germline V gene has CDR1 SGDLS and CDR2 YYNGEE. This CDR3 has 12 amino acids.

This chain links TRBV28 with TRBJ1-2, with a possible D match to TRBD1 (6 bases). Germline V gene sequence: CDR1 MDHEN, CDR2 SYDVKM. The CDR3 sequence is 15 residues long. V lost 5 bases to trimming and J lost 4 bases, with 17 bases between them. CDR3 region: CASSPSAWGLYGYTF. CDR3 sequence (DNA): TGTGCCAGCAGTCCCTCGGCATGGGGGCTCTATGGCTACACCTTC.

This chain joins TRBV28 and TRBJ2-7; 15 positions match TRBD2. Germline V CDR1 and CDR2: MDHEN, SYDVKM. This CDR3 contains 18 residues. J lost 4 bases, V lost 5 bases, and 12 bases had no gene match. CDR3 sequence reads: CASSPGGTSGRQGYEQYF. CDR3 nucleotide sequence: TGTGCCAGCAGTCCTGGAGGGACTAGCGGGAGGCAGGGGTACGAGCAGTACTTC.

The CDR3 spells CASSPGTGANVLTF. CDR3 DNA: TGCGCCAGCAGCCCCGGGACAGGGGCCAACGTCCTGACTTTC. The genes are TRBV5-1 and TRBJ2-6; weak D call: TRBD1 (6 bases). This CDR3 comprises 14 residues. Germline lookup yields CDR1 SGHRS and CDR2 YFSETQ. V shed 4 bases and J shed 4 bases, with 9 bases lying between them.

The gene calls are TRBV7-2 and TRBJ1-1, with D possibly matching TRBD1 (5 bases). Germline CDR1 SGHTA, CDR2 FQGNSA. The CDR3 is 13 amino acids. V gave up 4 bases and J gave up 7 bases, with 13 bases separating them. CDR3 in DNA: TGTGCCAGCAGCTCTTACGGGACTGGTGAAGCTTTCTTT. This codes for CASSSYGTGEAFF.

V and J are TRBV19 and TRBJ2-2; perhaps TRBD1 as D (6 bases). The germline CDR1 and CDR2 sequences are LNHDA and SQIVND (reference sequence). V lost 5 bases and J lost 6, with 7 bases in between. This CDR3 is 12 amino acids long. Here the CDR3 reads CASSRQAGELFF. The CDR3 DNA follows: TGTGCCAGTAGTCGACAGGCCGGGGAGCTGTTTTTT.

The chain links TRBV20-1 to TRBJ1-4; D gene uncertain. Germline CDR1 and CDR2: DFQATT and SNEGSKA (reference sequence). The CDR3 contains 11 residues. Trimming stripped 5 bases from V and 4 bases from J, with 5 bases between. The CDR3, as DNA: TGCAGTGCTGATGATAATGAAAAACTGTTTTTT. It codes for CSADDNEKLFF.

The chain has TRBV7-3 and TRBJ2-7, with 9 bases lining up with TRBD2. CDR1 and CDR2 (germline): SGHTA, FQGTGA. This CDR3 comprises 15 residues. The junction had 8 bases not matched to a gene; V was cut back by 5 bases and J by 3 bases. CDR3 nucleotide sequence: TGTGCCAGCAGCCTTAGCGGGAGTAAAGACTACGAGCAGTACTTC. Translated: CASSLSGSKDYEQYF.

V usage is TRBV2 and J usage is TRBJ1-3; D not resolved. Germline CDR1 is SNHLY and CDR2 is FYNNEI. The CDR3 sequence is 13 residues long. Trimming cost V 4 bases and J 1 base, with 5 bases left between them. The CDR3 loop reads CASSARSGNTIYF. DNA for the CDR3: TGTGCCAGCAGTGCCAGGTCTGGAAACACCATATATTTT.

The chain recombines TRBV18 with TRBJ1-5; TRBD1 aligns across 7 bases. J lost 1 base, V lost 3 bases, and 3 bases had no gene match. The length of the CDR3 is 15 residues. Germline V gene lookup returns CDR1 KGHSH and CDR2 LQKENI. This chain's CDR3 is CASSPLQGSNQPQHF. The CDR3 nucleotides read TGTGCCAGCTCACCCCTACAGGGGAGCAATCAGCCCCAGCATTTT.

This clone was observed a single time. The chain combines TRBV10-1 with TRBJ2-3; the D is unclear. Trimming removed 4 bases from V and 3 bases from J, with 8 bases in between. This CDR3 is built from 13 residues. CDR1 WNHNN and CDR2 SYGVQD come from the germline V gene (reference sequence). CDR3 coding DNA: TGCGCCAGCAGTGTATTTATAACAGATACGCAGTATTTT. It translates to CASSVFITDTQYF.